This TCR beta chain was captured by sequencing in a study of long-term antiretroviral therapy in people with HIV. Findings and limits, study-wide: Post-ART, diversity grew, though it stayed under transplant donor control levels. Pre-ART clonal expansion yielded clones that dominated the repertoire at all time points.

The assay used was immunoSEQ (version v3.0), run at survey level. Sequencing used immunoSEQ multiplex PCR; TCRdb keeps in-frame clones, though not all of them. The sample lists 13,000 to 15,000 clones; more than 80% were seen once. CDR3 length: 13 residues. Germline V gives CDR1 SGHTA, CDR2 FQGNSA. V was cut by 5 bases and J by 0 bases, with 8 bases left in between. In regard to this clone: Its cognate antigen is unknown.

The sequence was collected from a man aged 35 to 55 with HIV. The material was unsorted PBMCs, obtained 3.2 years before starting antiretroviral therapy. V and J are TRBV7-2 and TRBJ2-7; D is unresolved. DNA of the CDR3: TGTGCCAGCAGCATTGGACGCTCCTACGAGCAGTACTTC. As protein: CASSIGRSYEQYF.